The rows below give T cell receptor beta chains drawn from one sample of a study of blood T cells in healthy people across ages. TCRdb itself ran the 5' RACE reads through MiXCR, one entry per CDR3 protein. This sample carries approximately 830,000 distinct CDR3 sequences, about 59% of them seen once, and the ten largest clones take roughly 25%. Input material: blood. The receptors were gathered from a young man in good health. CDR3s include the opening cysteine and the closing phenylalanine or tryptophan. The D gene is left open where the match is weak. Expanded clones get a size class; other rows say once, few or many, or leave the size out.

j_call | d_call | cdr3_length | clone_size | v_call | cdr3_nt | cdr3_aa
TRBJ2-1 | TRBD1 | 15 | - | TRBV29-1 | TGCAGCGTACCCAACCGGGACAGACGATACAATGAGCAGTTCTTC | CSVPNRDRRYNEQFF
TRBJ1-6 | - | 15 | - | TRBV9 | TGTGCCAGCAGCGCTCAGACGGGGGGTAATTTACCCCTCCACTTT | CASSAQTGGNLPLHF
TRBJ1-5 | - | 14 | - | TRBV15 | TGTGCCACCAGCAGAGGCTATAGCAATCAGCCCCAGCATTTT | CATSRGYSNQPQHF
TRBJ2-7 | - | 16 | - | TRBV5-1 | TGCGCCAGCAGCTCAACAGGGACGGTTCGACCCTACGAGCAGTACTTC | CASSSTGTVRPYEQYF
TRBJ1-3 | - | 13 | once | TRBV9 | TGTGCCAGCAGCCCATGGGAGGGAAACACCATATATTTT | CASSPWEGNTIYF
TRBJ2-7 | - | 14 | - | TRBV10-3 | TGTGCCATCAGTGATGTGGGACAACCCTCCGAGCAGTACTTC | CAISDVGQPSEQYF
TRBJ2-3 | - | 14 | - | TRBV28 | TGTGCCAACAGTTTAATTGTTAGCACAGATACGCAGTATTTT | CANSLIVSTDTQYF
TRBJ2-6 | TRBD1 | 17 | few | TRBV4-2 | TGTGCCAGCAGCCAGATGGACAGGGGCCCTGGGGCCAACGTCCTGACTTTC | CASSQMDRGPGANVLTF
TRBJ1-5 | - | 12 | - | TRBV12-3/TRBV12-4 | TGTGCCAGCCGCCGGGACGGACAGCCCCAGCATTTT | CASRRDGQPQHF
TRBJ2-7 | TRBD1 | 14 | - | TRBV12-3/TRBV12-4 | TGTGCCAGCAGTTTTGCAGGGGGCGGGTTCGAGCAGTACTTC | CASSFAGGGFEQYF
TRBJ2-7 | TRBD1 | 15 | - | TRBV6-2/TRBV6-3 | TGTGCCAGCAGTTACTCTCCAGGGGGTAGGAACGAGCAGTACTTC | CASSYSPGGRNEQYF
TRBJ2-7 | - | 14 | - | TRBV2 | TGTGCCAGCAGTGACGGCGGCAGAGCCCTAGAGCAGTACTTC | CASSDGGRALEQYF
TRBJ2-1 | - | 12 | - | TRBV29-1 | TGCAGCGTTGAGGGGGACAAAGGTGAGCAGTTCTTC | CSVEGDKGEQFF
TRBJ2-6 | TRBD1 | 17 | once | TRBV27 | TGTGCCAGCAGTCACGGACAGGGGCTCTCTGGGGCCAACGTCCTGACTTTC | CASSHGQGLSGANVLTF
TRBJ1-1 | - | 14 | - | TRBV20-1 | TGCAGTGCTAGAGATGGGGGGTCGAACACTGAAGCTTTCTTT | CSARDGGSNTEAFF
TRBJ2-6 | - | 19 | - | TRBV15 | TGTGCCACCAGCAGATTCCCCGTGGGTTCTAGGACTGGGGCCAACGTCCTGACTTTC | CATSRFPVGSRTGANVLTF
TRBJ2-4 | - | 10 | - | TRBV2 | TGTGCCAGCAGACAAAACATTCAGTACTTC | CASRQNIQYF
TRBJ2-7 | - | 14 | once | TRBV7-2 | TGTGCCAGCAGCTCGTCCCGGGACAAATACGAGCAGTACTTC | CASSSSRDKYEQYF
TRBJ2-5 | - | 12 | few | TRBV15 | TGTGCCACCAGCAGCTCTTGGGAGACCCAGTACTTC | CATSSSWETQYF
TRBJ1-2 | - | 12 | few | TRBV29-1 | TGCAGCGTTGGGGGGACTAACTATGGCTACACCTTC | CSVGGTNYGYTF
TRBJ2-7 | TRBD1 | 15 | - | TRBV4-1 | TGCGCCAGCAGCCAAGCCCACAGGGGCCTCCTCGAGCAGTACTTC | CASSQAHRGLLEQYF
TRBJ2-7 | - | 13 | - | TRBV29-1 | TGCAGCGTTGGTTCGACAGACTCCTACGAGCAGTACTTC | CSVGSTDSYEQYF
TRBJ1-6 | TRBD1 | 16 | - | TRBV10-3 | TGTGCCATCAGTGACCCCGTGCAGGGGGCGTTTCTACCCCTCCACTTT | CAISDPVQGAFLPLHF
TRBJ1-2 | - | 15 | many | TRBV20-1 | TGCAGTGCCAGAGAGAAGGGCAGAACAAACTATGGCTACACCTTC | CSAREKGRTNYGYTF
TRBJ1-5 | - | 19 | few | TRBV6-1 | TGTGCCAGCAGCCCCGACCTCGTGGGGAGCCTAAATAGCAATCAGCCCCAGCATTTT | CASSPDLVGSLNSNQPQHF
TRBJ2-3 | TRBD2 | 14 | - | TRBV10-2 | TGCGCCAGCAGTGGTTGGCTAGCGGAACATACGCAGTATTTT | CASSGWLAEHTQYF
TRBJ2-5 | - | 14 | - | TRBV7-6 | TGTGCCAGCAGCACGACGGGTTTTGGGGAGACCCAGTACTTC | CASSTTGFGETQYF
TRBJ2-3 | TRBD2 | 14 | - | TRBV2 | TGTGCCAGCAGACAAAGCGGGGGGGCGGTCACGCAGTATTTT | CASRQSGGAVTQYF
TRBJ2-3 | TRBD1 | 14 | - | TRBV7-9 | TGTGCCGAACGGGGACAGGGGAGCACAGATACGCAGTATTTT | CAERGQGSTDTQYF
TRBJ2-5 | TRBD1 | 14 | - | TRBV2 | TGTGCCAGCAGGTTGGGGACAGGGCAAGAGACCCAGTACTTC | CASRLGTGQETQYF
TRBJ2-1 | TRBD1 | 16 | - | TRBV7-9 | TGTGCCAGCAGCTTTGGACAGGGGGCCTCCTACAATGAGCAGTTCTTC | CASSFGQGASYNEQFF
TRBJ2-7 | - | 15 | - | TRBV5-1 | TGCGCCAGCAGCTTGGTCGGGCCCGCCTCCTACGAGCAGTACTTC | CASSLVGPASYEQYF
TRBJ1-2 | - | 14 | few | TRBV12-3/TRBV12-4 | TGTGCCAGCAGTCCTAGACACAGCCCGGGGGGCTACACCTTC | CASSPRHSPGGYTF
TRBJ2-7 | TRBD1 | 14 | - | TRBV7-9 | TGTGCCAGCAGCCCCCGGACAGGGGTCTACGAGCAGTACTTC | CASSPRTGVYEQYF
TRBJ2-5 | TRBD2 | 16 | - | TRBV4-2 | TGTGCCAGCAGCCAGACGCCGACTAGCGGACAAGAGACCCAGTACTTC | CASSQTPTSGQETQYF
TRBJ2-1 | TRBD2 | 18 | - | TRBV6-1 | TGTGCCAGCAGAAACACCCCTGGGACTAGCGGAGTTTACAATGAGCAGTTCTTC | CASRNTPGTSGVYNEQFF
TRBJ2-1 | - | 14 | - | TRBV4-3 | TGCGCCAGCAGCCAGGGGCCCGGAGTCAATGAGCAGTTCTTC | CASSQGPGVNEQFF
TRBJ1-2 | - | 14 | - | TRBV28 | TGTGCCAGCAGTTTATCTCCGTCCAACTATGGCTACACCTTC | CASSLSPSNYGYTF
TRBJ2-2 | TRBD1 | 16 | - | TRBV28 | TGTGCCAGCAGTACGGGGGGACAGGGGTGGAGCGGGGAGCTGTTTTTT | CASSTGGQGWSGELFF
TRBJ2-1 | - | 15 | - | TRBV2 | TGTGCCAGCAGAGACGGGGGCCATTACACCGGGGAGCTGTTCTTC | CASRDGGHYTGELFF
TRBJ2-4 | TRBD2 | 18 | - | TRBV7-2 | TGTGCCAGCAGCCAAGGGACTAGCGGGGGACTAGCCAAAAACATTCAGTACTTC | CASSQGTSGGLAKNIQYF
TRBJ2-1 | TRBD2 | 16 | - | TRBV11-2 | TGTGCCAGCAGCTACCAAGCGGGGGGCTACTACAATGAGCAGTTCTTC | CASSYQAGGYYNEQFF
TRBJ2-5 | - | 15 | - | TRBV7-2 | TGTGCCAGCAGCTTAGTGGGATGGGGGACGGAGACCCAGTACTTC | CASSLVGWGTETQYF
TRBJ2-7 | TRBD1 | 13 | - | TRBV6-6 | TGTGCCAGCACTCCGGGACAGAGCTACGAGCAGTACTTC | CASTPGQSYEQYF
TRBJ2-7 | TRBD2 | 13 | - | TRBV6-2/TRBV6-3 | TGTGCCAGCAGAAGGGACTACCTCTACGAGCAGTACTTC | CASRRDYLYEQYF
TRBJ2-5 | TRBD1 | 14 | - | TRBV2 | TGTGCCAGCACTAGACCCGGACAGGGCGAGACCCAGTACTTC | CASTRPGQGETQYF
TRBJ2-7 | - | 14 | - | TRBV12-5 | TGTGCTAGTGCCCCGGGGGGCCTCGGGGACGAGCAGTACTTC | CASAPGGLGDEQYF
TRBJ2-6 | - | 16 | few | TRBV4-3 | TGCGCCAGCAGCCAAGAGGGGATCTCTGGGGCCAACGTCCTGACTTTC | CASSQEGISGANVLTF
TRBJ2-3 | - | 16 | - | TRBV11-2 | TGTGCCAGCATCTCGTGGGCGGGCTTAAGCACAGATACGCAGTATTTT | CASISWAGLSTDTQYF
TRBJ2-1 | TRBD2 | 16 | - | TRBV5-1 | TGCGCCAGCAGCCCCACTAGCGGGGGGAACTACAATGAGCAGTTCTTC | CASSPTSGGNYNEQFF
TRBJ1-2 | - | 13 | medium-sized | TRBV6-2/TRBV6-3 | TGTGCCAGCAGTTACCAGTCTAACTATGGCTACACCTTC | CASSYQSNYGYTF
TRBJ2-1 | TRBD2 | 15 | - | TRBV20-1 | TGCAGTGCTAGGCCCCTAGCGGGGGGGTACAATGAGCAGTTCTTC | CSARPLAGGYNEQFF
TRBJ1-1 | - | 15 | - | TRBV20-1 | TGCAGTGCTAGAGCCCCCCGGGGGGTTAACACTGAAGCTTTCTTT | CSARAPRGVNTEAFF
TRBJ2-7 | TRBD2 | 14 | - | TRBV20-1 | TGCAGTGCCCTGGACCCCAGCGGGACTGACGAGCAGTACTTC | CSALDPSGTDEQYF
TRBJ2-5 | TRBD1 | 13 | few | TRBV5-5 | TGTGCCAGCAGCGTGGACAGGGGGGAGACCCAGTACTTC | CASSVDRGETQYF
TRBJ2-5 | - | 12 | - | TRBV29-1 | TGCAGCGTTCGGGAGTTGCAAGAGACCCAGTACTTC | CSVRELQETQYF
TRBJ2-7 | - | 13 | few | TRBV5-1 | TGCGCCAGCAGCTTCGATGGGGCCAACGAGCAGTACTTC | CASSFDGANEQYF